Listed below are T cell receptor beta chains from one sample, sequenced in a study of cytomegalovirus exposure and HLA in healthy donors. Using immunoSEQ multiplex PCR, the repertoire was profiled, and TCRdb retains in-frame clones only, with some absent. The sample holds 140,000 to 150,000 clones, about nine tenths seen once. Sequenced input: PBMCs. The receptors originated from a man between 18 and 35 years old in good health and CMV-seropositive. Both conserved end residues are part of each CDR3. D genes are given only for firm matches. The listing skips clone size in some rows; elsewhere it reads once, few, many or a size class.

CDR3aa: CAISESDRQAFF
CDR3nt: TGTGCCATCAGTGAGTCGGACAGGCAAGCTTTCTTT
j_gene: TRBJ1-1
v_gene: TRBV10-3
abundance: .
len: 12
d_gene: TRBD1

CDR3aa: CASSQEGVGTSQGTEAFF
CDR3nt: TGTGCCAGCAGCCAAGAAGGTGTCGGGACATCGCAAGGGACTGAAGCTTTCTTT
j_gene: TRBJ1-1
v_gene: TRBV4-2
abundance: .
len: 18
d_gene: .

CDR3aa: CASSRSYEQYF
CDR3nt: TGTGCCAGCAGTCGGAGTTACGAGCAGTACTTC
j_gene: TRBJ2-7
v_gene: TRBV11-2
abundance: .
len: 11
d_gene: .

CDR3aa: CASSYSLRDLNTEAFF
CDR3nt: TGTGCCAGCAGTTACTCACTCCGGGATTTGAACACTGAAGCTTTCTTT
j_gene: TRBJ1-1
v_gene: TRBV6-5
abundance: .
len: 16
d_gene: .

CDR3aa: CATSRGAGGLNNEQFF
CDR3nt: TGTGCCACCAGCAGAGGGGCCGGGGGGCTGAACAATGAGCAGTTCTTC
j_gene: TRBJ2-1
v_gene: TRBV15
abundance: .
len: 16
d_gene: .

CDR3aa: CASSARGTEAFF
CDR3nt: TGCGCCAGCAGCGCACGGGGCACTGAAGCTTTCTTT
j_gene: TRBJ1-1
v_gene: TRBV10-2
abundance: .
len: 12
d_gene: .

CDR3aa: CASSLGQGAGQETQYF
CDR3nt: TGCGCCAGCAGCTTGGGACAGGGGGCTGGACAAGAGACCCAGTACTTC
j_gene: TRBJ2-5
v_gene: TRBV5-1
abundance: .
len: 16
d_gene: TRBD1

CDR3aa: CASSLQNSYEQYF
CDR3nt: TGTGCCAGCAGCTTGCAAAACTCCTACGAGCAGTACTTC
j_gene: TRBJ2-7
v_gene: TRBV5-4
abundance: .
len: 13
d_gene: .

CDR3aa: CASSLGGGTEAFF
CDR3nt: TGTGCCAGCAGCTTAGGAGGGGGTACTGAAGCTTTCTTT
j_gene: TRBJ1-1
v_gene: TRBV13
abundance: .
len: 13
d_gene: .

CDR3aa: CASSFGGDMYGYTF
CDR3nt: TGTGCCAGCAGTTTTGGGGGGGACATGTATGGCTACACCTTC
j_gene: TRBJ1-2
v_gene: TRBV6-5
abundance: .
len: 14
d_gene: .

CDR3aa: CASSLGHYEQYF
CDR3nt: TGTGCCAGCAGCTTGGGACACTACGAGCAGTACTTC
j_gene: TRBJ2-7
v_gene: TRBV11-2
abundance: .
len: 12
d_gene: .

CDR3aa: CASSVQRGALSWRTGELFF
CDR3nt: TGTGCCAGCAGTGTCCAGCGGGGGGCCCTGAGTTGGCGCACCGGGGAGCTGTTTTTT
j_gene: TRBJ2-2
v_gene: TRBV2
abundance: once
len: 19
d_gene: TRBD2

CDR3aa: CASSFTGKAFF
CDR3nt: TGTGCCAGCTCTTTTACAGGGAAAGCTTTCTTT
j_gene: TRBJ1-1
v_gene: TRBV6-5
abundance: once
len: 11
d_gene: .

CDR3aa: CASSRGGYTF
CDR3nt: TGTGCCAGTAGCAGGGGTGGCTACACCTTC
j_gene: TRBJ1-2
v_gene: TRBV19
abundance: .
len: 10
d_gene: .

CDR3aa: CASSFGGVPTEAFF
CDR3nt: TGTGCCAGCAGCTTTGGGGGGGTTCCCACTGAAGCTTTCTTT
j_gene: TRBJ1-1
v_gene: TRBV7-9
abundance: .
len: 14
d_gene: .